This T cell receptor (beta chain) comes out of a study of blood T cells in healthy people across ages. PCR was performed a second time for roughly 6 to 12 cycles using a sample-barcoded 5' primer and a J-beta primer mix. TCRdb fed the 5' RACE reads into MiXCR, producing one record per CDR3 protein. Of some 550,000 distinct CDR3 sequences in the sample, less than 60% were seen once. This clonotype was found a few times. CDR1 is SGHTA, CDR2 FQGNSA, per germline. The CDR3 runs 14 residues. V dropped 2 bases and J dropped 9 bases, with 15 bases sitting between them. The sequence derives from an elderly man in good health. This chain uses TRBV7-2 with TRBJ2-3; TRBD2 is a possible D gene (5 bases). Sequences were obtained from blood. The CDR3 reads CASSLKSLASTQYF. The CDR3 DNA follows: TGTGCCAGCAGCTTAAAGTCCCTAGCTAGCACGCAGTATTTT.